This TCR beta chain was sequenced during a study of blood T cell repertoires in COVID-19. Overall study context: Samples came from the United States, Italy and Spain, spanning acute and convalescent COVID-19. Sources were T cells, B-cell-depleted T cells, or PBMCs; the material itself was cDNA or gDNA.

Original methodology: Researchers report that nucleated cell counts were estimated from reference gene primer amplification. Sequencing was performed with immunoSEQ multiplex PCR; in TCRdb, only in-frame clones are kept and a portion is missing. The V and J calls and clone size are taken from that table; D and trimming were inferred from the DNA. The sample holds about 670,000 clones, approximately 90% seen once. This CDR3 contains 17 residues. This clone appeared once. Sequenced input: peripheral blood. The rearrangement joins TRBV21-1 to TRBJ2-7; the D segment call TRBD1 is taken from the table without a DNA check. TRBV21-1 corresponds to a pseudogene. This receptor was identified in a woman aged 18-30 years with acute or convalescent COVID-19. For the CDR3, the DNA is TGTGCCAGCAGCAAAGTTTCCGGGACAGAGAGCTCCTACGAGCAGTACTTC. Translated: CASSKVSGTESSYEQYF.